Below are 10 T cell receptor beta chains sequenced from a single sample in a study of preoperative IRX-2 immunotherapy in early breast cancer. Treatment here: preoperative locoregional IRX-2 cytokine immunotherapy. Measured with immunoSEQ multiplex PCR; TCRdb has only the in-frame clones, and not every one. The table records roughly 57,000 clones, around 94% of them present only once. Sampling was conducted from a patient treated with IRX-2 immunotherapy. The receptors derive from a human donor with breast cancer.

The gene calls are TRBV7-9 and TRBJ2-7, with D possibly being TRBD1 or TRBD2 (6 bases each). This CDR3 contains 16 residues. Germline CDR1 SEHNR, CDR2 FQNEAQ (reference sequence). Between the trimmed V and J ends, which lost 5 bases and 2 bases, there was a span of 19 bases. The CDR3 DNA reads as TGTGCCAGCAGCCTGCTAGGGGGGACTCAACCCTACGAGCAGTACTTC. Protein product: CASSLLGGTQPYEQYF.

This sequence joins TRBV7-9 and TRBJ1-2; TRBD1 is a possible D gene (5 bases). V was trimmed by 5 bases and J by 4 bases, leaving 20 bases between them. Per the germline V gene, CDR1 is SEHNR and CDR2 is FQNEAQ (reference sequence). The CDR3 runs to 16 residues. CDR3 nucleotide sequence: TGTGCCAGCAGCGACTGGAACCGGGACCGGTCCTATGGCTACACCTTC. This gives the protein CASSDWNRDRSYGYTF.

This clone was seen once. V gene TRBV27 combines with J gene TRBJ1-1; the D gene is possibly TRBD1 (5 bases). The CDR3 consists of 14 residues. Germline V gene lookup returns CDR1 MNHEY and CDR2 SMNVEV (reference sequence). The germline V and J ends were trimmed by 5 bases and 1 base, with 11 bases remaining between them. The CDR3 here is CASSGTWGNTEAFF. CDR3 sequence (DNA): TGTGCCAGCAGTGGGACTTGGGGGAACACTGAAGCTTTCTTT.

The V gene is TRBV27, the J gene TRBJ2-2; D possibly corresponds to TRBD2 (5 bases). The germline V and J ends were trimmed by 6 bases and 1 base, with 9 bases remaining between them. Germline V gives CDR1 MNHEY, CDR2 SMNVEV (reference sequence). The CDR3 has 14 residues. The CDR3: CASSSGVNTGELFF. The CDR3 nucleotides are TGTGCCAGCAGCTCCGGGGTGAACACCGGGGAGCTGTTTTTT.

The chain is built from TRBV27 and TRBJ2-7; D not resolved. The CDR3 length is 15 residues. Germline CDR1 MNHEY, CDR2 SMNVEV (reference sequence). Between the trimmed V and J ends, which lost 4 bases and 0 bases, there was a span of 13 bases. The CDR3 here is CASSSLTDSSYEQYF. DNA of the CDR3: TGTGCCAGCAGTTCTCTCACGGATAGCTCCTACGAGCAGTACTTC.

This clone was detected only once. The chain uses TRBV27 and TRBJ2-2, with D perhaps being TRBD1 or TRBD2 (5 bases each). The CDR3 extends over 16 amino acids. CDR1 and CDR2 (germline): MNHEY, SMNVEV (reference sequence). The V end was cut by 0 bases, the J end by 7 bases, with 15 bases between. The CDR3 sequence is CASSLSGTSRSGELFF. The CDR3 DNA is TGTGCCAGCAGTTTATCCGGGACCTCGCGGAGCGGGGAGCTGTTTTTT.

The rearrangement links TRBV30 to TRBJ1-6, with D tentatively TRBD1 (5 bases). Trimming left V 3 bases short and J 10 bases short, with 7 bases between. The CDR3 is made up of 11 amino acids. Germline V gene data show CDR1 as GTSNPN and CDR2 as SVGIG (reference sequence). The CDR3, as DNA: TGTGCCTGGAGCAGGGACTCACCCCTCCACTTT. Translation: CAWSRDSPLHF.

The gene calls are TRBV2 and TRBJ2-5; D assignment may be TRBD1 or TRBD2 (6 bases each). The germline V gene has CDR1 SNHLY and CDR2 FYNNEI. Trimming shortened V by 6 bases and J by 5 bases, and 10 bases separated the two germline ends. This CDR3 is built from 12 residues. Here the CDR3 reads CASSGGLETQYF. CDR3 DNA sequence: TGTGCCAGCAGCGGGGGCTTGGAGACCCAGTACTTC.

The J gene is TRBJ2-7, the V gene TRBV30; D is unclear. The CDR3 has 12 residues. The ends were cut back, 2 bases at V and 4 bases at J, with 9 bases in the middle. The germline CDR1 and CDR2 sequences are GTSNPN and SVGIG (reference sequence). The CDR3 loop is CAWSLWGYEQYF. CDR3 coding DNA: TGTGCCTGGAGTTTGTGGGGTTACGAGCAGTACTTC.

The chain carries TRBV7-8 and TRBJ2-7; D is uncertain. CDR1 and CDR2 from the germline V gene are SGHVS and FQNEAQ. Trimming took off 1 base at V and 3 bases at J, with 10 bases between the two ends. The CDR3 consists of 14 residues. The CDR3 DNA follows: TGTGCCAGCAGCTTAGTCGACTGGGACTACGAGCAGTACTTC. Translated: CASSLVDWDYEQYF.